The 19 T cell receptor beta chains presented below share a single source sample, sequenced in a study of T cell changes during pregnancy in multiple sclerosis. The assay was immunoSEQ multiplex PCR, and TCRdb's table has in-frame clones only and misses some. The sample lists 40,000 or so clones, roughly 91% occurring once. The specimen was CD8+ T cells from peripheral blood mononuclear cells, collected before pregnancy. These receptors were taken from a female donor with multiple sclerosis, enrolled in a pregnancy study.

V usage is TRBV7-9 and J usage is TRBJ2-7; D uncertain. The CDR3 spans 14 residues. Trimming stripped 6 bases from V and 4 bases from J, with 16 bases between. Germline assignment: CDR1 SEHNR and CDR2 FQNEAQ (reference sequence). In nucleotides, the CDR3 is TGTGCCAGCAGTGGCATCGGTCCGAGGTACGAGCAGTACTTC. Protein: CASSGIGPRYEQYF.

By frequency in the sample, this clone is medium-sized (0.01 to 0.1%). V gene TRBV27 combines with J gene TRBJ2-3, with TRBD2 matching 7 bases. The CDR3 loop spans 14 amino acids. CDR1 and CDR2 from the germline V gene are MNHEY and SMNVEV (reference sequence). V was clipped by 3 bases and J by 6 bases; unmatched bases: 6. Here the CDR3 DNA reads TGTGCCAGCAGTTTGGGACTACCCAAGGATACGCAGTATTTT. As protein: CASSLGLPKDTQYF.

Remarks on this clone: The sample carries other DNA sequences with the same CDR3. This chain connects TRBV28 to TRBJ1-5; weak D call: TRBD1 (6 bases). Germline CDR1 is MDHEN and CDR2 is SYDVKM. V lost 6 bases, J lost 6 bases, and 15 bases lay in between. The length of the CDR3 is 14 residues. CDR3 sequence (DNA): TGTGCCAGCAGCCCCACAGGGCTGGGTCAGCCCCAGCATTTT. Translating it yields CASSPTGLGQPQHF.

The chain employs TRBV7-9 and TRBJ2-2; 10 bases match TRBD2. With V trimmed by 8 bases and J by 7 bases, 7 bases remained unmatched. Germline loops: CDR1 SEHNR, CDR2 FQNEAQ (reference sequence). The CDR3 contains 14 residues. The CDR3 sequence: CASEASGSGGELFF. The CDR3 DNA follows: TGTGCCAGCGAGGCTAGCGGGAGTGGCGGGGAGCTGTTTTTT.

The rearrangement joins TRBV5-1 to TRBJ1-1; 7 bases fit TRBD1. In germline, CDR1 is SGHRS, CDR2 YFSETQ. The CDR3 is 18 residues long. Trimming cost V 0 bases and J 0 bases; bases outside gene matches: 11. CDR3 amino acids: CASSLAQGLKGMNTEAFF. Written as DNA, the CDR3 is TGCGCCAGCAGCTTGGCACAGGGGCTAAAGGGGATGAACACTGAAGCTTTCTTT.

This clone appeared a single time. V is TRBV28 and J is TRBJ2-7, with 7 bases that match TRBD1. The CDR3 length is 14 residues. From germline, CDR1 is MDHEN and CDR2 SYDVKM. After removal of 6 bases from V and 3 bases from J, the junction contained 8 bases not matched to a gene. CDR3 bases: TGTGCCAGCAGAGGAATCGACAGGGACTACGAGCAGTACTTC. This codes for CASRGIDRDYEQYF.

This clone showed up just once. The chain combines TRBV4-2 with TRBJ2-7; tentatively, D is TRBD1 (5 bases). Trimming took 1 base from V and 0 from J, leaving 16 bases between them. Germline V gene sequence: CDR1 LGHNA, CDR2 YNFKEQ. This CDR3 contains 17 residues. CDR3 region: CASSQVVGQTPSYEQYF. The CDR3 nucleotides are TGTGCCAGCAGCCAAGTTGTGGGGCAAACACCCTCCTACGAGCAGTACTTC.

This sequence joins TRBV14 and TRBJ2-3, with 7 bases identical to TRBD2. Germline loops: CDR1 SGHDN, CDR2 FVKESK. This CDR3 spans 14 amino acids. With 6 bases clipped from V and 2 bases from J, the junction kept 5 bases outside the gene matches. The chain's CDR3 is CASSDSGYTDTQYF. CDR3 coding DNA: TGTGCCAGCAGTGATAGCGGGTACACAGATACGCAGTATTTT.

This clone was observed once. CDR3 sequence reads: CASSPNHGLYQETQYF. In DNA form, the CDR3 reads TGTGCCAGCAGCCCAAATCACGGACTGTACCAAGAGACCCAGTACTTC. This chain uses TRBV7-9 with TRBJ2-5; a weak D match, TRBD2 (5 bases). The V gene's germline CDR1 is SEHNR and CDR2 FQNEAQ (reference sequence). Deletions cut 5 bases from V and 0 bases from J, with 16 bases between. The CDR3 contains 16 residues.

In this sample, this clone turned up a few times. The chain links TRBV30 to TRBJ1-1; the D gene is possibly TRBD1 (6 bases). CDR3 length: 13 residues. Per germline, CDR1 GTSNPN and CDR2 SVGIG (reference sequence). V lost 5 bases, J lost 1 base, and 11 bases lay in between. In DNA, the CDR3 is TGTGCCTGGGCTCCGGGACAGAACACTGAAGCTTTCTTT. This sequence encodes CAWAPGQNTEAFF.

The J gene is TRBJ2-2, the V gene TRBV4-3, with 12 positions matching TRBD2. The CDR3 is made up of 17 amino acids. Per germline, CDR1 LGHNA and CDR2 YSLEER. Trimming removed 0 bases from V and 7 bases from J; junction bases left unmatched: 6. This chain's CDR3 is CASSQELGLAGIGELFF. Written as DNA, the CDR3 is TGCGCCAGCAGCCAAGAGTTAGGACTAGCGGGAATCGGGGAGCTGTTTTTT.

This clone appeared a single time. V gene TRBV7-9 combines with J gene TRBJ2-7; no firm D call. Germline V gene data show CDR1 as SEHNR and CDR2 as FQNEAQ (reference sequence). Between the trimmed V and J ends, which lost 6 bases and 7 bases, there was a span of 13 bases. The CDR3 is 12 amino acids. The chain's CDR3 is CASRLGSREQYF. For the CDR3, the DNA is TGTGCCAGCAGGCTAGGCTCTCGAGAGCAGTACTTC.

The chain combines TRBV19 with TRBJ2-1; TRBD2 matches 9 bases. The trim removed 2 bases at V and 7 bases at J, leaving 0 bases unmatched. In germline, CDR1 is LNHDA, CDR2 SQIVND (reference sequence). The CDR3 extends over 13 amino acids. The CDR3 region is CASSILAGNEQFF. The DNA of the CDR3 is TGTGCCAGTAGTATACTAGCGGGGAATGAGCAGTTCTTC.

The chain recombines TRBV6-1 with TRBJ1-2; TRBD1 is a possible D gene (6 bases). CDR3 length: 15 residues. Germline V gives CDR1 MNHNS, CDR2 SASEGT. V lost 5 bases, J lost 12 bases, and 25 bases lay in between. Here the CDR3 reads CASSSGPQGSGGDTF. For the CDR3, the DNA is TGTGCCAGCAGTTCGGGTCCACAGGGCAGCGGGGGTGACACCTTC.

This chain connects TRBV7-2 to TRBJ2-1; 9 nucleotides agree with TRBD2. The V and J ends lost 5 bases and 3 bases, in that order; junction bases with no gene match: 11. CDR3 length equals 17 residues. Germline loops: CDR1 SGHTA, CDR2 FQGNSA. The CDR3 DNA reads TGTGCCAGCAGCCCGAATCCGACTAGCGGAGGCTACAATGAGCAGTTCTTC. It translates to CASSPNPTSGGYNEQFF.

The rearrangement uses TRBV7-9 and TRBJ2-1, with D perhaps matching TRBD2 (5 bases). Germline V gives CDR1 SEHNR, CDR2 FQNEAQ (reference sequence). CDR3 length equals 15 residues. Trimming left V 3 bases short and J 2 bases short, with 11 bases between. The CDR3: CASSLDGKTYNEQFF. CDR3 in DNA: TGTGCCAGCAGCTTGGACGGGAAAACCTACAATGAGCAGTTCTTC.

This chain connects TRBV4-2 to TRBJ2-7, with D possibly being TRBD2 (6 bases). CDR3 length: 14 residues. Trimming removed 5 bases from V and 5 bases from J, with 16 bases in between. Germline V lookup: CDR1 LGHNA, CDR2 YNFKEQ. The CDR3 here is CASSSEWGVHEQYF. The DNA of the CDR3 is TGTGCCAGCAGCTCCGAATGGGGGGTCCACGAGCAGTACTTC.

The DNA of the CDR3 is TGTGCCAGCAGCTTAGCCGGGGAGGCTGGAAACACCATATATTTT. Translating it yields CASSLAGEAGNTIYF. The chain is built from TRBV7-9 and TRBJ1-3, with D unresolved. V dropped 0 bases and J dropped 2 bases, with 8 bases sitting between them. The CDR3 consists of 15 residues. Germline CDR1 reads SEHNR; CDR2 reads FQNEAQ (reference sequence).

The chain joins TRBV6-5 to TRBJ1-2; maybe TRBD1 (6 bases). Germline V gene data show CDR1 as MNHEY and CDR2 as SVGAGI. This CDR3 has 15 residues. V was trimmed by 7 bases and J by 4 bases, leaving 19 bases between them. In DNA, the CDR3 is TGTGCCAGCAAACCGGACAGTCTTAGTAGCTATGGCTACACCTTC. It codes for CASKPDSLSSYGYTF.